Listed here are 24 T cell receptor beta chains from one sample, sequenced in a study of T cells expressing NK-cell markers. No DNA is given; TCRdb re-called the 5' RACE reads and lists each CDR3 protein once. The repertoire shows some 280,000 distinct CDR3 sequences; the top ten hold around 0.4%. The sequencing input was blood T cells: a sorted CD56 or NKG2C T cell subset, CD4+ or CD8+ T cells, or bulk PBMC T cells (not recorded which). The source is a man between 18 and 29 years old in good health.

The chain is built from TRBV5-5 and TRBJ2-1; TCRdb's assignment of TRBD2 cannot be checked, as there is no DNA. The CDR3 totals 16 residues. Germline loops: CDR1 SGHKS, CDR2 YYEKEE (reference sequence). The CDR3 spells CASSSLAGGLGNEQFF.

This chain links TRBV29-1 with TRBJ1-6; absent DNA, TCRdb's TRBD1 call cannot be checked. The germline V gene has CDR1 SQVTM and CDR2 ANQGSEA. The CDR3 loop spans 13 amino acids. The CDR3 sequence is CSVALDSNSPLHF.

The genes are TRBV20-1 and TRBJ2-7; the TRBD1 assignment by TCRdb is unverifiable without DNA. The CDR3 sequence is 14 residues long. Germline V gives CDR1 DFQATT, CDR2 SNEGSKA (reference sequence). This CDR3 is CSASSGTARGEQYF.

The chain employs TRBV19 and TRBJ2-1; no DNA is available, so the TRBD2 call from TCRdb remains unchecked. CDR1 is LNHDA, CDR2 SQIVND, per germline (reference sequence). The length of the CDR3 is 15 residues. This chain's CDR3 is CASSIAVAGYNEQFF.

The chain joins TRBV5-4 to TRBJ2-1; absent DNA, TCRdb's TRBD1 call cannot be checked. The CDR3 has 15 amino acids. Germline CDR1 is SGHNT and CDR2 is YYREEE (reference sequence). CDR3 region: CASSPRQEIYNEQFF.

J is TRBJ2-7 and V is TRBV21-1; TCRdb lists TRBD2, though no DNA is available to test this call. TRBV21-1 constitutes a pseudogene. The CDR3 consists of 16 residues. The CDR3 is CASSKAMGGAPYEQYF.

The chain joins TRBV20-1 to TRBJ2-5. The length of the CDR3 is 14 residues. The germline V gene has CDR1 DFQATT and CDR2 SNEGSKA (reference sequence). CDR3 in amino acids: CSAHVVVASETQYF.

This chain links TRBV6-5 with TRBJ1-3; the TCRdb D gene call, TRBD1, has no DNA to confirm it. Germline V gene sequence: CDR1 MNHEY, CDR2 SVGAGI. This CDR3 has 16 amino acids. The CDR3 protein is CASSPPYRGGGNTIYF.

The chain combines TRBV19 with TRBJ2-6; the TCRdb call, TRBD1, lacks DNA for checking. Looked up from germline, CDR1 is LNHDA and CDR2 is SQIVND (reference sequence). The CDR3 is 16 residues long. CDR3 region: CASTPELMSGANVLTF.

The gene calls are TRBV14 and TRBJ2-3; absent DNA, TCRdb's TRBD1 call cannot be checked. Germline CDR1 and CDR2: SGHDN and FVKESK. The CDR3 totals 16 residues. CDR3: CASSNLLRDKTDTQYF.

The chain employs TRBV28 and TRBJ1-4; TCRdb outputs TRBD1, but without DNA this stays unchecked. CDR3 length: 13 amino acids. The V gene's germline CDR1 is MDHEN and CDR2 SYDVKM. CDR3 in amino acids: CASRGRKVLKLFF.

V gene TRBV4-2 combines with J gene TRBJ2-5; with no DNA, the TCRdb D assignment of TRBD2 cannot be verified. Per the germline V gene, CDR1 is LGHNA and CDR2 is YNFKEQ. The CDR3 covers 16 residues. The CDR3 sequence: CASSQGTSDNQETQYF.

This rearrangement joins TRBV12-3 or TRBV12-4 to TRBJ1-2; the TCRdb D gene call, TRBD1, has no DNA to confirm it. The CDR3 covers 13 residues. This chain's CDR3 is CASSFGGAKGYTF.

The V and J genes are TRBV24-1 and TRBJ2-5; as DNA is missing, the TRBD2 call by TCRdb cannot be tested. The germline CDR1 and CDR2 sequences are KGHDR and SFDVKD. CDR3 length: 14 residues. Here the CDR3 reads CATSEPREEETQYF.

The genes are TRBV18 and TRBJ2-1; TCRdb gives TRBD2 as the D gene, but with no DNA this cannot be confirmed. The CDR3 loop spans 19 amino acids. Germline-derived CDR1 and CDR2 are KGHSH and LQKENI. The chain's CDR3 is CASSPRGLAGATNYNEQFF.

This chain joins TRBV28 and TRBJ2-6. Germline values: CDR1 MDHEN, CDR2 SYDVKM. The CDR3 has 13 residues. The CDR3 loop is CASHISGANVLTF. Full variable domain (outside the CDR3, taken from reference TRBV28 and TRBJ2-6): DVKVTQSSRYLVKRTGEKVFLECVQDMDHENMFWYRQDPGLGLRLIYFSYDVKMKEKGDIPEGYSVSREKKERFSLILESASTNQTSMYLCASHISGANVLTFGAGSRLTVL.

The chain has TRBV12-3 or TRBV12-4 and TRBJ2-7. This CDR3 has 14 residues. The CDR3 loop is CASSRDRSAYEQYF.

The J gene is TRBJ2-1, the V gene TRBV5-6; the TCRdb call, TRBD1, lacks DNA for checking. The germline gives CDR1 SGHDT, CDR2 YYEEEE. The CDR3 is 13 residues long. CDR3 sequence: CASSRGIDNEQFF.

V is TRBV6-2 or TRBV6-3 and J is TRBJ2-3; TCRdb's D call of TRBD1 is untestable without DNA. The CDR3 runs 14 residues. Per the germline V gene, CDR1 is MNHEY and CDR2 is SVGEGT. CDR3 in amino acids: CASSSRLRGDTQYF.

The chain is built from TRBV19 and TRBJ2-1; TCRdb's assignment of TRBD1 cannot be checked, as there is no DNA. CDR3 length: 15 amino acids. Per the germline V gene, CDR1 is LNHDA and CDR2 is SQIVND (reference sequence). The CDR3 protein is CASTRFAGVPNEQFF.

The CDR3 here is CASSPGLALETQYF. The rearrangement joins TRBV7-7 to TRBJ2-5; TCRdb picks TRBD2, but there is no DNA to check that call. The germline V gene has CDR1 SSHAT and CDR2 FNYEAQ (reference sequence). The CDR3 has 14 residues.

This chain connects TRBV24-1 to TRBJ2-1; lacking DNA, the TRBD1 call made by TCRdb goes unchecked. CDR3 size: 15 residues. CDR1 and CDR2 (germline): KGHDR, SFDVKD. This CDR3 reads CATSDLTQGGNEQFF.

The chain joins TRBV12-3 or TRBV12-4 to TRBJ2-5; without DNA, the TCRdb call of TRBD2 cannot be checked. This CDR3 spans 14 amino acids. The CDR3: CASSLGGGKETQYF.

The rearrangement links TRBV7-2 to TRBJ2-1; there is no DNA to check the TCRdb D call of TRBD1. The germline CDR1 and CDR2 sequences are SGHTA and FQGNSA. This CDR3 region has 15 residues. CDR3 sequence: CASSPPLGPYNEQFF.